A single sample gave rise to the 16 T cell receptor beta chains below, sequenced in a study of regulatory T cells in long-lasting Graves disease. Stated time point: persistent/refractory GD, antithyroid drugs over 5 years with positive TRAb. Following extraction of RNA from PBMCs, that RNA was used to make the TCR library. Through Arm-PCR of CDR3 regions and iRepertoire HTBI primers, TCR beta libraries were built. Each CDR3 protein gets one entry after TCRdb re-called the multiplex PCR reads with MiXCR. The sample includes under 500,000 distinct CDR3 sequences, more than 20% seen only once; the top ten take approximately 8%. The starting material was peripheral blood mononuclear cells (PBMCs), obtained when the disease was refractory, from a patient treated with antithyroid drugs. The receptors shown here come from a female donor with Graves disease.

This rearrangement joins TRBV7-3 to TRBJ2-1; 9 bases line up with TRBD2. After removal of 2 bases from V and 0 bases from J, the junction contained 11 bases not matched to a gene. This CDR3 spans 19 amino acids. Germline lookup yields CDR1 SGHTA and CDR2 FQGTGA. CDR3 protein: CASSLAISGRIDSYNEQFF. The CDR3 bases are TGTGCCAGCAGCTTAGCGATTAGCGGGAGAATAGACTCCTACAATGAGCAGTTCTTC. Combining the CDR3 with reference TRBV7-3 and TRBJ2-1 gives the whole variable domain GAGVSQTPSNKVTEKGKYVELRCDPISGHTALYWYRQSLGQGPEFLIYFQGTGAADDSGLPNDRFFAVRPEGSVSTLKIQRTERGDSAVYLCASSLAISGRIDSYNEQFFGPGTRLTVL.

This clonotype was picked up many times. V and J are TRBV15 and TRBJ1-1; D not resolved. The CDR3 is made up of 13 amino acids. Deletions cut 1 base from V and 1 base from J, with 4 bases between. CDR1 is LNHNV and CDR2 is YYDKDF in the germline V gene (reference sequence). The CDR3 coding sequence is TGTGCCACCAGCAGAGGTTCGAACACTGAAGCTTTCTTT. Amino acid sequence: CATSRGSNTEAFF.

This clonotype showed up just a few times. The chain carries TRBV3-1 and TRBJ1-2; TRBD1 matches 10 bases. V dropped 1 base and J dropped 8; count of bases not matched to a gene: 13. CDR1 LGHDT and CDR2 YNNKEL come from the germline V gene (reference sequence). This CDR3 region has 17 residues. The CDR3 protein is CASSQGGTGARGQGYTF. The CDR3 DNA reads as TGTGCCAGCAGCCAAGGTGGGACAGGGGCCCGCGGCCAAGGCTACACCTTC.

This CDR3 is CATSDFGAIQQGAHPRNQPQHF. In nucleotides, the CDR3 is TGTGCCACCAGTGATTTTGGGGCGATACAACAGGGGGCGCATCCCCGCAATCAGCCCCAGCATTTT. The rearrangement joins TRBV24-1 to TRBJ1-5; 9 nucleotides match TRBD1. Germline V gene sequence: CDR1 KGHDR, CDR2 SFDVKD. There are 22 residues in the CDR3. V shed 1 base and J 2 bases; nucleotides not matched to a gene: 20.

Turning to this clonotype: A much more abundant neighbour one base away suggests this may be a read error. V gene TRBV30 combines with J gene TRBJ2-2; D is unresolved. Looked up from germline, CDR1 is GTSNPN and CDR2 is SVGIG (reference sequence). This CDR3 region has 11 residues. Deletions cut 1 base from V and 13 bases from J, with 10 bases between. The CDR3 DNA is TGTGCCTGGAGTGGAAACTGGGGGCTGTTTTTT. Its protein product is CAWSGNWGLFF.

This clonotype was recorded many times. The rearrangement uses TRBV20-1 and TRBJ2-7; 8 positions agree with TRBD2. The germline CDR1 and CDR2 sequences are DFQATT and SNEGSKA (reference sequence). This CDR3 spans 15 amino acids. With V trimmed by 0 bases and J by 0 bases, 4 bases remained unmatched. Here the CDR3 DNA reads TGCAGTGCTAGAGAACCGGGAGGGAGCTCCTACGAGCAGTACTTC. Translated, it gives CSAREPGGSSYEQYF.

This clonotype has only a few counts. The chain carries TRBV19 and TRBJ2-5, with a possible D match to TRBD2 (5 bases). Between the trimmed V and J ends, which lost 1 base and 7 bases, there was a span of 13 bases. The CDR3 runs 14 residues. Per germline, CDR1 LNHDA and CDR2 SQIVND (reference sequence). CDR3 region: CASSIVAVRGTQYF. The CDR3 region has the DNA TGTGCCAGTAGTATAGTCGCGGTCCGGGGGACCCAGTACTTC.

This clonotype was recorded a few times. CDR3 sequence reads: CASSPIGGASSYEQYF. The CDR3, as DNA: TGTGCCAGCAGCCCTATTGGAGGGGCCTCCTCCTACGAGCAGTACTTC. The chain combines TRBV7-9 with TRBJ2-7, with D perhaps matching TRBD2 (6 bases). CDR1 and CDR2 (germline): SEHNR, FQNEAQ (reference sequence). Deletions cut 5 bases from V and 0 bases from J, with 17 bases between. This CDR3 has 16 amino acids.

The gene calls are TRBV10-1 and TRBJ1-1; no clear D gene. The CDR3 extends over 13 amino acids. The V gene lost 0 bases and the J gene lost 6 bases, with 8 bases spanning the gap. Germline V gene data show CDR1 as WNHNN and CDR2 as SYGVQD (reference sequence). This CDR3 reads CASSESKEPEAFF. The CDR3 coding sequence is TGCGCCAGCAGTGAGTCCAAGGAACCTGAAGCTTTCTTT.

This chain links TRBV28 with TRBJ2-1; TRBD1 matches 11 bases. The germline gives CDR1 MDHEN, CDR2 SYDVKM. Trimming removed 5 bases from V and 1 base from J; junction bases left unmatched: 7. The CDR3 covers 17 residues. The CDR3: CASSLGTGGLSYNEQFF. For the CDR3, the DNA is TGTGCCAGCAGTCTCGGGACAGGGGGTCTGTCCTACAATGAGCAGTTCTTC.

A few counts support this clonotype. A clone one base away is much larger, so this may be a read error. The genes are TRBV10-3 and TRBJ2-7; the D gene is possibly TRBD1 (6 bases). The CDR3 covers 14 residues. Trimming left V 2 bases short and J 4 bases short, with 12 bases between. CDR1 and CDR2 (germline): ENHRY, SYGVKD. CDR3 loop: CAISEPGAAYEQYF. The DNA of the CDR3 is TGTGCCATCAGTGAGCCAGGGGCGGCTTACGAGCAGTACTTC.

This clonotype was observed many times. The rearrangement uses TRBV28 and TRBJ1-5; D gene uncertain. The CDR3 contains 13 residues. The V end lost 5 bases, the J end lost 7 bases, and 12 bases lay between the germline ends. From germline, CDR1 is MDHEN and CDR2 SYDVKM. The CDR3: CASSAPRTQPQHF. CDR3 coding DNA: TGTGCCAGCAGTGCTCCGAGGACCCAGCCCCAGCATTTT.

This clonotype came up many times. This rearrangement joins TRBV7-9 to TRBJ2-7, with TRBD1 matching over 9 bases. CDR1 SEHNR and CDR2 FQNEAQ come from the germline V gene (reference sequence). The CDR3 is 15 residues long. V was pared by 5 bases and J by 4 bases, with 9 bases of the junction left unmatched. CDR3 DNA sequence: TGTGCCAGCAGCCTGACTATGGGACAGGGATACGAGCAGTACTTC. As protein: CASSLTMGQGYEQYF.

V usage is TRBV18 and J usage is TRBJ2-7; D not resolved. The CDR3 spans 14 residues. The ends were cut back, 6 bases at V and 6 bases at J, with 18 bases in the middle. Germline CDR1 is KGHSH and CDR2 is LQKENI. The CDR3: CASSPPPGRAEQYF. The CDR3 DNA follows: TGTGCCAGCTCTCCTCCCCCCGGCCGGGCCGAGCAGTACTTC.

The gene calls are TRBV12-3 or TRBV12-4 and TRBJ2-1; D is unresolved. CDR3 length equals 15 residues. Trimming took off 7 bases at V and 7 bases at J, with 20 bases between the two ends. CDR3 region: CASTLAGWVDNEQFF. CDR3 sequence (DNA): TGTGCCAGCACCCTTGCCGGGTGGGTGGATAATGAGCAGTTCTTC.

The table lists this clonotype with many counts. This rearrangement joins TRBV2 to TRBJ1-2, with no clear D. Germline lookup yields CDR1 SNHLY and CDR2 FYNNEI. V gave up 6 bases and J gave up 3 bases, with 17 bases separating them. CDR3 length equals 15 residues. CDR3 DNA: TGTGCCAGCAGCGCCGCGCAGATCCTCCACTATGGCTACACCTTC. Translated: CASSAAQILHYGYTF.